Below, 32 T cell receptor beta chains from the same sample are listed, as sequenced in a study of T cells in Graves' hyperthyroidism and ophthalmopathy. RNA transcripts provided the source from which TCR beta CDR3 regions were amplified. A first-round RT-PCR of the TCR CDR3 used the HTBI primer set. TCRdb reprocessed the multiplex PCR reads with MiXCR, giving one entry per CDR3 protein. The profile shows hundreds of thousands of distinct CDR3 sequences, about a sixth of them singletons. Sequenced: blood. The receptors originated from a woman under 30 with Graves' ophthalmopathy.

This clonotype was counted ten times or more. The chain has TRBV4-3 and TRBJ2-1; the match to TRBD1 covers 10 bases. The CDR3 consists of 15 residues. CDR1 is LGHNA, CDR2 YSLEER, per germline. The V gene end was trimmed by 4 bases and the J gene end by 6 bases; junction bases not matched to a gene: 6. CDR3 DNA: TGCGCCAGCAGCCCGGGACAGGGGAACCTCAATGAGCAGTTCTTC. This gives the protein CASSPGQGNLNEQFF.

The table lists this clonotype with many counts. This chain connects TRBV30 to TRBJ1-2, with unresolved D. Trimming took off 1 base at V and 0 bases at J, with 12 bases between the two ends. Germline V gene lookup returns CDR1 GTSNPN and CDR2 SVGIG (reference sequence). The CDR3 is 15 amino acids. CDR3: CAWSGIRNTNYGYTF. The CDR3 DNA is TGTGCCTGGAGTGGTATCAGGAATACTAACTATGGCTACACCTTC.

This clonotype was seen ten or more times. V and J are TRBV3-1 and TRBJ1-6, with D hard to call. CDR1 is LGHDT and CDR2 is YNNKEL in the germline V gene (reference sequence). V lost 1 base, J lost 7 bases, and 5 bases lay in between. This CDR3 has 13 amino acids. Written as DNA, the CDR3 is TGTGCCAGCAGCCAAGGCGGCAATTCACCCCTCCACTTT. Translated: CASSQGGNSPLHF.

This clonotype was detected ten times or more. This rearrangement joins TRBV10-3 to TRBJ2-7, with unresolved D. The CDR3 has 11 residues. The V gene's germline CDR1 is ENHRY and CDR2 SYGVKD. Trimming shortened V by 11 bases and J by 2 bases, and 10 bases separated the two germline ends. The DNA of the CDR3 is TGTGCCTCGCAGGCCACCTACGAGCAGTACTTC. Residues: CASQATYEQYF.

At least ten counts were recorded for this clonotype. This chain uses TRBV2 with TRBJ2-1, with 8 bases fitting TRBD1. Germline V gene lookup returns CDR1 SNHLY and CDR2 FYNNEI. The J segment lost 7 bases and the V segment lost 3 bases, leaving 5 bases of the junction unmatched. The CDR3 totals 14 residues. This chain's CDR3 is CASSERTGRNEQFF. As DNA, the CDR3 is TGTGCCAGCAGTGAGAGGACAGGGAGGAATGAGCAGTTCTTC.

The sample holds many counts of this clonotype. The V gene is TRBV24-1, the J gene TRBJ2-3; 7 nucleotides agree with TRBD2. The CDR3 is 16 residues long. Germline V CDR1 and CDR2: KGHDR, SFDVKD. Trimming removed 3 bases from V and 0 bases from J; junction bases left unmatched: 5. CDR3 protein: CATSDPAGHSTDTQYF. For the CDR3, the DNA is TGTGCCACCAGTGATCCAGCGGGGCATAGCACAGATACGCAGTATTTT.

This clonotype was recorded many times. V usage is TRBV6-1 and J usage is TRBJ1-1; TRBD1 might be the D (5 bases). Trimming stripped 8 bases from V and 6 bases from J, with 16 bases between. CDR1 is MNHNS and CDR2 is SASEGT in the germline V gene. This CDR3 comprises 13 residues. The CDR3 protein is CASQRGVDAEAFF. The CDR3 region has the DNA TGTGCCAGCCAACGAGGGGTGGATGCTGAAGCTTTCTTT.

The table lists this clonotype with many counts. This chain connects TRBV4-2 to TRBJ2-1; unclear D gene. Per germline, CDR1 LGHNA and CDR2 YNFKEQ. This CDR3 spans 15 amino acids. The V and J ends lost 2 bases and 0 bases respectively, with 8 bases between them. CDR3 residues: CASSQIESSYNEQFF. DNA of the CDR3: TGTGCCAGCAGCCAAATAGAGAGCTCCTACAATGAGCAGTTCTTC.

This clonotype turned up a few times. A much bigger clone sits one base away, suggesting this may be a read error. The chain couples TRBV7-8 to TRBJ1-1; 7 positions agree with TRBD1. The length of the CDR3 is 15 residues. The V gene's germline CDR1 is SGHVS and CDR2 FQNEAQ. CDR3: CTSSLEHRGPLEAFF. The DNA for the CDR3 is TGTACCAGCAGCTTAGAGCACAGGGGCCCTCTTGAAGCTTTCTTT.

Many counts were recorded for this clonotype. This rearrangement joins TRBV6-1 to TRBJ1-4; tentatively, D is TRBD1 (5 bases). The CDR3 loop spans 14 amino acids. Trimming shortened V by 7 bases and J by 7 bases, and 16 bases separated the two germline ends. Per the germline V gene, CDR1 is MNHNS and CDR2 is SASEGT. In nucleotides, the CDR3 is TGTGCCAGCAACAATCAAGGGGTTGGTGAAAAACTGTTTTTT. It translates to CASNNQGVGEKLFF.

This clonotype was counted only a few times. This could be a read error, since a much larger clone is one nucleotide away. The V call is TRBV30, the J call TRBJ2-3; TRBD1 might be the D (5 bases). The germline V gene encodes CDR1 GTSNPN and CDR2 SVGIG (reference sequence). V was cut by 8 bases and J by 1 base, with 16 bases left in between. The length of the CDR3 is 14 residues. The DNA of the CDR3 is TGTGCCAGCAGTGGCAGGGATGGCACAGATACGCAGTATTTT. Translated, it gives CASSGRDGTDTQYF. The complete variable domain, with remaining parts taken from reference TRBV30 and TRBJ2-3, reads SQTIHQWPATLVQPVGSPLSLECTVEGTSNPNLYWYRQAAGRGLQLLFYSVGIGQISSEVPQNLSASRPQDRQFILSSKKLLLSDSGFYLCASSGRDGTDTQYFGPGTRLTVL.

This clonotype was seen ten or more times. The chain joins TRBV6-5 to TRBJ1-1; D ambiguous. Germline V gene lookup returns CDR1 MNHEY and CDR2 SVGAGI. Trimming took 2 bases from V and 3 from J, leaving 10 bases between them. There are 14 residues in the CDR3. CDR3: CASSYASRDTEAFF. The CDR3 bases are TGTGCCAGCAGTTACGCCAGTAGGGACACTGAAGCTTTCTTT.

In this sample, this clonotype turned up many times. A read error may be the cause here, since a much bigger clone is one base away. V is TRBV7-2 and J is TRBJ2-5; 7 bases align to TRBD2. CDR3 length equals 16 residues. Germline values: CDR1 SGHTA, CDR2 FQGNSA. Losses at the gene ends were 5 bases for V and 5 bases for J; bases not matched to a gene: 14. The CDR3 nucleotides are TGTGCCAGCAGCCGGGTCCGGCGGGAGAGCCGGGAGACCCAGTACTTC. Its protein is CASSRVRRESRETQYF.

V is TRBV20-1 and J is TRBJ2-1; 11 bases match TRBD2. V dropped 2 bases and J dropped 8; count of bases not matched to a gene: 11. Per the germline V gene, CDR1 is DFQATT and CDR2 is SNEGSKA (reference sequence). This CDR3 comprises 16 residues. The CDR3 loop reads CSARSHSASGRYEQFF. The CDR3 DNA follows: TGCAGTGCTAGATCCCACTCCGCTAGCGGGAGGTATGAGCAGTTCTTC.

CDR3 residues: CASSRTGTDIYEQYF. The DNA for the CDR3 is TGTGCCAGCAGTCGCACCGGGACAGACATCTACGAGCAGTACTTC. The V gene is TRBV6-1, the J gene TRBJ2-7; TRBD1 aligns across 7 bases. Germline CDR1 reads MNHNS; CDR2 reads SASEGT. V lost 5 bases to trimming and J lost 3 bases; unmatched junction nucleotides: 10. The CDR3 totals 15 residues.

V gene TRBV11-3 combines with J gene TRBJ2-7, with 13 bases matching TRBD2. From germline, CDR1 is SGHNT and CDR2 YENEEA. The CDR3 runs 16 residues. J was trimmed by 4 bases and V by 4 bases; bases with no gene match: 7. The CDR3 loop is CASSSETSGGVYEQYF. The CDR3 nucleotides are TGTGCCAGCAGCTCGGAAACTAGCGGGGGGGTTTACGAGCAGTACTTC.

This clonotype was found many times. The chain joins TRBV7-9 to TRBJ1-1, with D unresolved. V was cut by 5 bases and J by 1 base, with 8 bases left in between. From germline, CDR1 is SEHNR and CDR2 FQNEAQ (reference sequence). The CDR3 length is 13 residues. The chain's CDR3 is CASSPFRNTEAFF. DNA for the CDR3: TGTGCCAGCAGCCCCTTTCGGAACACTGAAGCTTTCTTT.

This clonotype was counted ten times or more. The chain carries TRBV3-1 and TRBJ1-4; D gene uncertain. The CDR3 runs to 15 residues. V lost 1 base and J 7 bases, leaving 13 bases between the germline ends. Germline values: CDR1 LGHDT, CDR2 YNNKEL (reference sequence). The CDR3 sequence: CASSQVGQFAEKLFF. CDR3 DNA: TGTGCCAGCAGCCAAGTAGGGCAGTTTGCTGAAAAACTGTTTTTT.

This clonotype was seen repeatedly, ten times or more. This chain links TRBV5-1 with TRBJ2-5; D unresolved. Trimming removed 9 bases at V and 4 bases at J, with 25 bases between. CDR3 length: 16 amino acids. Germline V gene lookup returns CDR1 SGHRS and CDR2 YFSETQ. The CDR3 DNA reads TGCGCCACCTCGTCAACTACCAATTTTGGGTTAGAGACCCAGTACTTC. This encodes CATSSTTNFGLETQYF.

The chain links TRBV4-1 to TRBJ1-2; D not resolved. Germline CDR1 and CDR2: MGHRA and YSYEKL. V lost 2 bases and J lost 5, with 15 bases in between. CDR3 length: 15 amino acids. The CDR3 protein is CASSQPNLLGYGYTF. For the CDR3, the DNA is TGCGCCAGCAGCCAACCTAACCTTCTTGGGTATGGCTACACCTTC.

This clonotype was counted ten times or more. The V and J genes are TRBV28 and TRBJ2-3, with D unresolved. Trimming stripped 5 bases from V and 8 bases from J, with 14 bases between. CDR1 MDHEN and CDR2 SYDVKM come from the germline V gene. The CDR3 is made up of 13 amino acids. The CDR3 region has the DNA TGTGCCAGCAGTCCCGGGCCCCCCGGTACGCAGTATTTT. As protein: CASSPGPPGTQYF.

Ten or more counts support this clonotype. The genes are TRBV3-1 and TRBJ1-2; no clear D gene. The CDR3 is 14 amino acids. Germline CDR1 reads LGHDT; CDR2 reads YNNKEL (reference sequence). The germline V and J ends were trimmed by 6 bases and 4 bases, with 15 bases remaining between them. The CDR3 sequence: CASSPRSSSYGYTF. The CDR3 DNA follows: TGTGCCAGCAGTCCTAGATCATCTAGCTATGGCTACACCTTC.

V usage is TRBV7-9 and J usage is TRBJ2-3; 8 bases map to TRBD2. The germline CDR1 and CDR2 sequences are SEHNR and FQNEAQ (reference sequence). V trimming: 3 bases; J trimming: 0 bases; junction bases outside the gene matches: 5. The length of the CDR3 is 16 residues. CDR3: CASSLGLEGSTDTQYF. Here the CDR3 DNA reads TGTGCCAGCAGCTTGGGACTAGAGGGGAGCACAGATACGCAGTATTTT.

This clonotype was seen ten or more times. In DNA, the CDR3 is TGTGCCAGCAGCTGGGGACACGGTAACTATGGCTACACCTTC. Translating it yields CASSWGHGNYGYTF. The rearrangement uses TRBV5-8 and TRBJ1-2; D is perhaps TRBD1 (6 bases). The V end lost 3 bases, the J end lost 1 base, and 10 bases lay between the germline ends. This CDR3 is 14 amino acids long. The germline V gene encodes CDR1 SGHTS and CDR2 YDEGEE.

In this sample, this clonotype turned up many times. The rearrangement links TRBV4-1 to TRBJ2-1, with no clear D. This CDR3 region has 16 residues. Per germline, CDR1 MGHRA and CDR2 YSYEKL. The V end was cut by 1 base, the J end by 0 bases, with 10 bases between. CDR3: CASSQVDLISYNEQFF. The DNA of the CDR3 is TGCGCCAGCAGCCAAGTGGATCTAATCTCCTACAATGAGCAGTTCTTC.

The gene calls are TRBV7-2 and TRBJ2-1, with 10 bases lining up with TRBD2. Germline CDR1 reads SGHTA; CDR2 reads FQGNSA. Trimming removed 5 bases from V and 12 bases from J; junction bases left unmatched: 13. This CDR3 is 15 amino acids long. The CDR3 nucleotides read TGTGCCAGCAGCGTTACCGGGACTAGCGAACGGGTGCAGTTCTTC. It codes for CASSVTGTSERVQFF.

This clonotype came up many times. The CDR3 DNA reads TGTGCCAGCAAGGGAGGACTCACGGTAGATACGCAGTATTTT. Its protein is CASKGGLTVDTQYF. This chain uses TRBV7-8 with TRBJ2-3; a weak D match, TRBD2 (6 bases). This CDR3 comprises 14 residues. With 7 bases removed from V and 5 bases from J, the gap between germline ends came to 16 bases. Looked up from germline, CDR1 is SGHVS and CDR2 is FQNEAQ. Complete variable domain (other parts from reference TRBV7-8 and TRBJ2-3): GAGVSQSPRYKVAKRGQDVALRCDPISGHVSLFWYQQALGQGPEFLTYFQNEAQLDKSGLPSDRFFAERPEGSVSTLKIQRTQQEDSAVYLCASKGGLTVDTQYFGPGTRLTVL.

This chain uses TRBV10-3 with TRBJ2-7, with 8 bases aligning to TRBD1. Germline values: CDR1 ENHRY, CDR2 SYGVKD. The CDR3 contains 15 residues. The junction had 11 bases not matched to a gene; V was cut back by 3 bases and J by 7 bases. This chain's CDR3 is CAISDSRQGAGEQYF. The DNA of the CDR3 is TGTGCCATCAGTGATTCAAGGCAGGGGGCGGGGGAGCAGTACTTC.

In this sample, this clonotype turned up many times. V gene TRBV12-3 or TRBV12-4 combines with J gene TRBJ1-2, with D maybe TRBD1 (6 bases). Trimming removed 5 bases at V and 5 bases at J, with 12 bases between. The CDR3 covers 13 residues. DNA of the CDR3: TGTGCCAGCAGTACAGGGTCCCGGTATGGCTACACCTTC. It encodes CASSTGSRYGYTF.

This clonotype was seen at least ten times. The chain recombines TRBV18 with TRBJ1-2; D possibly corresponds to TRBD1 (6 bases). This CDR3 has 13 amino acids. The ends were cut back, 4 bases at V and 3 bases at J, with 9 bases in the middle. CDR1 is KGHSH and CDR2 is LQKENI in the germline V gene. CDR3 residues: CASSRYRDYGYTF. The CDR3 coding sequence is TGTGCCAGCTCACGTTACAGGGACTATGGCTACACCTTC.

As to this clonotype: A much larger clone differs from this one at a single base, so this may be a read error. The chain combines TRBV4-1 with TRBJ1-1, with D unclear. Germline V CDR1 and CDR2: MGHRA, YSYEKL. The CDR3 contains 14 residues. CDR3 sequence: CASGQVSGSRVTFF. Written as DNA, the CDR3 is TGCGCCAGCGGCCAAGTTTCTGGGTCGCGGGTAACTTTCTTT.

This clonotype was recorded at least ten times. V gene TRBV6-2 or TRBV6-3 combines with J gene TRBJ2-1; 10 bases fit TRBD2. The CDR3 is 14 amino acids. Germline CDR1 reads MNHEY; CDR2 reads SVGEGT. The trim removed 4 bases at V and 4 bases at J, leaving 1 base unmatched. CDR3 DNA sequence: TGTGCCAGCAGTTTGACTAGCGGGTACAATGAGCAGTTCTTC. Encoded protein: CASSLTSGYNEQFF.